This T cell receptor (beta chain) was captured by sequencing in a study of shared clonotypes between healthy human individuals (dated by TCRdb to 2018 to 2021). The study in broad terms: The cohort comprised two women and a few men aged 18 to 49 years. For each donor, three plates each were used for CD4 naive and CD4 memory, two plates were used for CD8 naive, and one plate was used for CD8 memory. Blood TCR repertoires of roughly five healthy adults were deeply sequenced to estimate repertoire size and the extent of clonotype sharing between individuals. To increase sequencing depth and limit assay-specific biases, different laboratories used diverse techniques to prepare libraries and sequence TCR repertoires. Each donor's leukapheresis produced roughly between about 0.8 and 10 billion PBMCs. Study-level results and caveats: When a few donors were compared, the shared fraction of clonotypes was roughly 5% for naive CD4, 3.5% for naive CD8, 2.3% for memory CD4, and around 0.37% for memory CD8. Naive subsets generally had larger estimated clonotype richness than memory subsets did. Higher generation probabilities were observed for clonotypes shared by all four sorted-subset donors than for non-shared clonotypes. Sampling was limited to blood, and TCR repertoires in tissue likely differ from TCR repertoires in blood. Rarefaction of sorted-subset datasets indicated incomplete sequencing despite the large sequencing depth. The genetic and exposure-history diversity represented was limited by the small number of donors. Pairwise subsampling led to the expectation that sequencing depth would affect the degree of clonotype sharing among donors.

In regard to this clone: This clone's antigen is unknown. No base quality information exists; no much larger clone differs at one position.

Sequences SGHTA (CDR1) and FQGNSA (CDR2) are obtained from the germline V gene. The CDR3 sequence holds 18 residues, the cysteine and phenylalanine included. The retained sequence is limited to the CDR3, 54 bases, with the frame set at the first base. Compared with germline, V lacks 5 bases and J lacks 7 bases; bases without a gene match: 19. Using the deep immunoSEQ assay, multiplex PCR amplified TCR CDR3 regions from genomic DNA. Extracted genomic DNA from each cell subset was spread evenly across all wells of several immunoSEQ 96-well plates, with each plate serving as a replicate. Each replicate PCR for sorted subsets received around 200 ng genomic DNA, equal to about 30,000 T cell genomes. The purified libraries were quantified using a Qubit 3.0 fluorometer, sized with a Bioanalyzer 2100, and then quantified again using the KAPA Library Quantification kit. Every immunoSEQ 96-well plate was sequenced on a separate single-read 150-cycle Illumina NextSeq 550 flow cell. The published analysis was carried out like this. Because the immunoSEQ output held only junctional sequences and lacked quality scores, the filtering could not match the filtering applied to full-length reads. To assign V/J genes and CDR3, sequences were annotated against IMGT germline references using PyIR, a Python wrapper for IgBLAST v1.9. Reads were removed for weak V/J assignments (E-value above 1e-6), missing CDR3, stop codons, out-of-frame junctions, or ambiguous translated residues. V3J clonotypes were defined by identical inferred V gene, J gene, and CDR3 amino acid sequence. The percentage overlap between two repertoires was calculated by dividing the number of shared unique clonotypes by the size of the smaller repertoire. RTK rarefaction, the Chao1 estimator, and Recon v2.1 estimates of unobserved clonotypes were used to assess repertoire richness. Generation probabilities for all TCRbeta clonotypes obtained by the gDNA method from a handful of donors were computed using OLGA. What TCRdb holds here is the immuneACCESS table cut down to in-frame rearrangements. Part of the clones is not present; checked against another copy, under half of the missing clones reflect an unresolved V gene, and the others are unexplained. V, J and clone size are those of that table, while D and trimming were read from the DNA. Here the sample has about 1 million clones; 70% to 80% occur a single time. The top ten clonotypes cover over 1.3% of the sample.

The donors were healthy, HIV-negative adults who had no recently reported acute infections or vaccinations. Every donor was a Caucasian adult living in Nashville, Tennessee, USA. CD4+ T cells were enriched through magnetic negative selection, after which naive cells were positively selected on CD45RA and the remaining negative fraction served as the memory subset. After blood collection by leukapheresis, PBMCs were isolated using Ficoll-Histopaque density gradient centrifugation and then cryopreserved in the vapor phase of liquid nitrogen. Analytical flow cytometry was used to check the purity and quantity of each magnetically sorted T cell population. Genomic DNA was isolated from every sorted fraction and measured by UV absorbance on a Nanodrop 2000c.

This TCR was sampled from a man younger than 35 in good health. The chain joins TRBV7-2 to TRBJ2-1; 8 nucleotides in the junction match TRBD2. Sequencing used memory CD4+ T cells sorted from blood. What the cell subset or site label conveys for this sample: CD45RA-negative fraction. For the CDR3, the sequence is CASSIRDKAGGGKNEQFF. The DNA sequence reads TGTGCCAGCAGCATCCGCGACAAGGCGGGGGGCGGTAAAAATGAGCAGTTCTTC. With all but the CDR3 taken from the reference TRBV7-2 and TRBJ2-1 genes, the full variable domain is: GAGVSQSPSNKVTEKGKDVELRCDPISGHTALYWYRQSLGQGLEFLIYFQGNSAPDKSGLPSDRFSAERTGGSVSTLTIQRTQQEDSAVYLCASSIRDKAGGGKNEQFFGPGTRLTVL.